The 29 T cell receptor beta chains in this list originate from one sample, sequenced in a study of post-analysis software for immune sequencing data. Study results and limitations: A few TRBV segments (TRBV5-6, TRBV5-1 and TRBV20-1 among them) occurred more frequently in patients than in controls.

Prepared TCR beta cDNA libraries contained unique molecular identifiers. In TCRdb, the PCR reads were re-called with MiXCR into one record per CDR3 protein. The repertoire consists of approximately 570,000 distinct CDR3 sequences, with around 44% occurring once and the leading ten covering about 1.8%. These receptors' targets are unknown. Source material: blood. These receptors all stem from a girl aged 10-17 years with multiple sclerosis.

The gene calls are TRBV27 and TRBJ2-7; D not resolved. This CDR3 region has 13 residues. Germline loops: CDR1 MNHEY, CDR2 SMNVEV (reference sequence). Trimming took off 5 bases at V and 3 bases at J, with 11 bases between the two ends. Here the CDR3 DNA reads TGTGCCAGCAGTCCCCGACAATGCTACGAGCAGTACTTC. It yields the protein CASSPRQCYEQYF.

This clonotype has only a few counts. The chain is built from TRBV4-1 and TRBJ2-5, with 9 bases aligning to TRBD2. CDR1 is MGHRA, CDR2 YSYEKL, per germline. The CDR3 is 15 amino acids. With V trimmed by 4 bases and J by 2 bases, 5 bases remained unmatched. The CDR3: CASSPQLAGQETQYF. CDR3 in DNA: TGCGCCAGCAGCCCGCAGCTAGCGGGGCAAGAGACCCAGTACTTC.

This clonotype was found once. This rearrangement joins TRBV7-8 to TRBJ2-1; possible D gene TRBD1, 5 bases. The CDR3 covers 16 residues. In germline, CDR1 is SGHVS, CDR2 FQNEAQ. V was pared by 4 bases and J by 3 bases, with 16 bases between. The CDR3 reads CASSSLGQASYNEQFF. In DNA form, the CDR3 reads TGTGCCAGCAGCTCCCTGGGGCAGGCGAGCTACAATGAGCAGTTCTTC. The full variable domain, with the rest looked up from reference TRBV7-8 and TRBJ2-1, is GAGVSQSPRYKVAKRGQDVALRCDPISGHVSLFWYQQALGQGPEFLTYFQNEAQLDKSGLPSDRFFAERPEGSVSTLKIQRTQQEDSAVYLCASSSLGQASYNEQFFGPGTRLTVL.

The V gene is TRBV9, the J gene TRBJ2-1; 9 positions match TRBD1. The junction had 19 bases not matched to a gene; V was cut back by 3 bases and J by 0 bases. The CDR3 consists of 21 residues. Looked up from germline, CDR1 is SGDLS and CDR2 is YYNGEE. CDR3 loop: CASSGIFSGTGWVSSYNEQFF. In nucleotides, the CDR3 is TGTGCCAGCAGCGGAATTTTCTCCGGGACAGGGTGGGTTAGCTCCTACAATGAGCAGTTCTTC. Combining the CDR3 with reference TRBV9 and TRBJ2-1 gives the whole variable domain DSGVTQTPKHLITATGQRVTLRCSPRSGDLSVYWYQQSLDQGLQFLIQYYNGEERAKGNILERFSAQQFPDLHSELNLSSLELGDSALYFCASSGIFSGTGWVSSYNEQFFGPGTRLTVL.

This clonotype was seen repeatedly, ten times or more. The chain uses TRBV12-3 or TRBV12-4 and TRBJ2-7, with TRBD2 matching over 11 bases. The CDR3 extends over 15 amino acids. Losses at the gene ends were 6 bases for V and 6 bases for J; bases not matched to a gene: 10. The DNA for the CDR3 is TGTGCCAGCAGCAGACAGGGTCTAGCGGGAGGCGAGCAGTACTTC. This gives the protein CASSRQGLAGGEQYF.

The rearrangement uses TRBV29-1 and TRBJ1-5; D may be TRBD1 (6 bases). Germline loops: CDR1 SQVTM, CDR2 ANQGSEA. The CDR3 is made up of 15 amino acids. The V end was cut by 7 bases, the J end by 0 bases, with 16 bases between. Written as DNA, the CDR3 is TGCAGCGCTGGGGACGGAGGGGGTAGCAATCAGCCCCAGCATTTT. This translates into CSAGDGGGSNQPQHF.

This chain connects TRBV20-1 to TRBJ1-1; weak D call: TRBD1 (5 bases). This CDR3 is built from 19 residues. Germline CDR1 is DFQATT and CDR2 is SNEGSKA (reference sequence). V lost 3 bases, J lost 0 bases, and 26 bases lay in between. CDR3 region: CSASSATGLSKHMNTEAFF. The CDR3 DNA reads as TGCAGTGCTAGTAGCGCAACGGGACTTTCCAAGCACATGAACACTGAAGCTTTCTTT.

This clonotype has a handful of counts. The chain recombines TRBV25-1 with TRBJ2-1; 7 positions agree with TRBD2. The CDR3 covers 16 residues. Germline V lookup: CDR1 MGHDK, CDR2 SYGVNS. J lost 7 bases, V lost 7 bases, and 16 bases had no gene match. CDR3 DNA: TGTGCCAGCACGGGGCCCTACGGGCAGGGAGGGAATGAGCAGTTCTTC. This translates into CASTGPYGQGGNEQFF.

This clonotype was detected a few times. The rearrangement uses TRBV29-1 and TRBJ1-1; unclear D gene. Deletions cut 0 bases from V and 10 bases from J, with 15 bases between. CDR1 and CDR2 (germline): SQVTM, ANQGSEA. The CDR3 runs to 13 residues. The CDR3 DNA sequence: TGCAGCGTTGAAGATGGAACAGTACGGGGAGCTTTCTTT. It specifies CSVEDGTVRGAFF.

The chain carries TRBV12-3 or TRBV12-4 and TRBJ2-1; 9 nucleotides line up with TRBD1. The CDR3 extends over 15 amino acids. After removal of 6 bases from V and 2 bases from J, the junction contained 5 bases not matched to a gene. The CDR3 spells CASRPDRGAYNEQFF. Written as DNA, the CDR3 is TGTGCCAGCAGACCGGACAGGGGCGCCTACAATGAGCAGTTCTTC.

In the case of this clonotype: At one end, the junction sequence differs from germline, possibly due to a read error. The V gene is TRBV4-2, the J gene TRBJ1-6; no clear D. This CDR3 is built from 16 residues. Germline-derived CDR1 and CDR2 are LGHNA and YNFKEQ. This CDR3 is CASSQDRPPAVSPLHF. The CDR3 DNA follows: TGTGCCAGCAGTCAAGATCGTCCCCCGGCAGTCTCACCCCTCCACTTT.

The chain uses TRBV5-1 and TRBJ2-7; 9 bases are a match to TRBD1. From germline, CDR1 is SGHRS and CDR2 YFSETQ. V gave up 4 bases and J gave up 0 bases; unmatched junction bases: 8. The CDR3 length is 16 residues. The CDR3 coding sequence is TGCGCCAGCAGCCCTACCCGGGGACAGGGCTCCTACGAGCAGTACTTC. It yields the protein CASSPTRGQGSYEQYF.

At least ten counts were recorded for this clonotype. The V call is TRBV4-1, the J call TRBJ2-5; D unresolved. This CDR3 is 12 amino acids long. CDR1 is MGHRA, CDR2 YSYEKL, per germline. With 0 bases removed from V and 4 bases from J, the gap between germline ends came to 3 bases. CDR3 in DNA: TGCGCCAGCAGCCAAGATAGAGAGACCCAGTACTTC. Amino acids: CASSQDRETQYF.

The chain joins TRBV6-1 to TRBJ2-7, with TRBD1 matching 8 bases. The CDR3 runs to 16 residues. CDR1 is MNHNS and CDR2 is SASEGT in the germline V gene. J was trimmed by 0 bases and V by 5 bases; bases with no gene match: 9. CDR3 in DNA: TGTGCCAGCAGTCCGACGAGGACAGGGAGCTCCTACGAGCAGTACTTC. This translates into CASSPTRTGSSYEQYF.

The genes are TRBV4-1 and TRBJ1-1, with unresolved D. Trimming took off 3 bases at V and 5 bases at J, with 13 bases between the two ends. Germline values: CDR1 MGHRA, CDR2 YSYEKL. The CDR3 extends over 14 amino acids. The CDR3 region has the DNA TGCGCCAGCAGCCATCCACCAAGAGGGACTGAAGCTTTCTTT. The encoded protein is CASSHPPRGTEAFF.

This clonotype was detected a few times. V and J are TRBV7-2 and TRBJ2-1; D gene uncertain. V was pared by 5 bases and J by 3 bases, with 14 bases between. The CDR3 consists of 15 residues. The V gene's germline CDR1 is SGHTA and CDR2 FQGNSA. CDR3 protein: CASSKSEILYNEQFF. Written as DNA, the CDR3 is TGTGCCAGCAGCAAAAGCGAGATACTCTACAATGAGCAGTTCTTC.

The chain recombines TRBV5-1 with TRBJ2-5; TRBD1 might be the D (6 bases). The J call may be in error: the DNA end matches TRBJ2-7 better. CDR1 is SGHRS and CDR2 is YFSETQ in the germline V gene. This CDR3 contains 13 residues. CDR3 DNA sequence: TGCGCCAGCAGCGAAGACGGGACACTCGAGCAGTACTTC. Protein: CASSEDGTLEQYF.

This clonotype was seen a handful of times. The gene calls are TRBV20-1 and TRBJ2-3; TRBD2 matches 7 bases. CDR3 length: 14 amino acids. The trim removed 4 bases at V and 7 bases at J, leaving 11 bases unmatched. CDR1 is DFQATT, CDR2 SNEGSKA, per germline (reference sequence). CDR3 coding DNA: TGCAGTGCTATAAGCGTGGGGGGGAGGAATACGCAGTATTTT. It encodes CSAISVGGRNTQYF.

The chain links TRBV3-1 to TRBJ1-1; no clear D. This CDR3 is built from 13 residues. CDR1 is LGHDT, CDR2 YNNKEL, per germline (reference sequence). Trimming took off 1 base at V and 4 bases at J, with 7 bases between the two ends. The CDR3 spells CASSQGPGTEAFF. DNA for the CDR3: TGTGCCAGCAGCCAAGGGCCGGGCACTGAAGCTTTCTTT. The entire variable domain, with the rest obtained from reference TRBV3-1 and TRBJ1-1, is as follows: DTAVSQTPKYLVTQMGNDKSIKCEQNLGHDTMYWYKQDSKKFLKIMFSYNNKELIINETVPNRFSPKSPDKAHLNLHINSLELGDSAVYFCASSQGPGTEAFFGQGTRLTVV.

This clonotype was picked up a small number of times. This chain joins TRBV24-1 and TRBJ1-5; no reliable D call. The CDR3 length is 14 residues. The germline V and J ends were trimmed by 6 bases and 0 bases, with 8 bases remaining between them. Per germline, CDR1 KGHDR and CDR2 SFDVKD. CDR3 protein: CATSKMGSNQPQHF. The CDR3 DNA sequence: TGTGCCACCAGTAAAATGGGTAGCAATCAGCCCCAGCATTTT.

V and J are TRBV19 and TRBJ2-1; maybe TRBD1 (7 bases). Germline loops: CDR1 LNHDA, CDR2 SQIVND (reference sequence). The CDR3 runs to 15 residues. Trimming took 2 bases from V and 0 from J, leaving 8 bases between them. This CDR3 is CASSIQGGSYNEQFF. The CDR3 bases are TGTGCCAGTAGTATACAGGGGGGCTCCTACAATGAGCAGTTCTTC.

The sample holds a few counts of this clonotype. The V call is TRBV14, the J call TRBJ2-1; 12 nucleotides match TRBD2. The V gene's germline CDR1 is SGHDN and CDR2 FVKESK. There are 18 residues in the CDR3. After removal of 4 bases from V and 4 bases from J, the junction contained 11 bases not matched to a gene. The DNA of the CDR3 is TGTGCCAGCAGCCCCCCGGCTAGCGGGGGGGCGAGATACAATGAGCAGTTCTTC. This gives the protein CASSPPASGGARYNEQFF.

The chain is built from TRBV20-1 and TRBJ1-5; 7 positions agree with TRBD1. Trimming removed 2 bases from V and 2 bases from J; junction bases left unmatched: 9. The CDR3 is made up of 16 amino acids. CDR1 is DFQATT, CDR2 SNEGSKA, per germline (reference sequence). The CDR3 nucleotides are TGCAGTGCTAGACCCACAGGGGCTTGGGGCAATCAGCCCCAGCATTTT. It translates to CSARPTGAWGNQPQHF.

The CDR3: CAISESGEETQYF. The CDR3 coding sequence is TGTGCCATCAGTGAGTCCGGGGAAGAGACCCAGTACTTC. The gene calls are TRBV10-3 and TRBJ2-5; D is perhaps TRBD2 (5 bases). Trimming pared 0 bases from V and 3 bases from J, leaving 5 bases between. Germline V gene lookup returns CDR1 ENHRY and CDR2 SYGVKD. CDR3 length: 13 amino acids.

V usage is TRBV18 and J usage is TRBJ1-5; D is possibly TRBD1 (6 bases). The CDR3 totals 13 residues. The V end lost 4 bases, the J end lost 5 bases, and 9 bases lay between the germline ends. Germline assignment: CDR1 KGHSH and CDR2 LQKENI. The CDR3 reads CASSRDKDQPQHF. CDR3 bases: TGTGCCAGCTCACGGGACAAAGATCAGCCCCAGCATTTT.

J is TRBJ2-5 and V is TRBV6-6; D unresolved. Germline loops: CDR1 MNHNY, CDR2 SVGAGI (reference sequence). The CDR3 has 14 residues. V was trimmed by 3 bases and J by 2 bases, leaving 10 bases between them. As DNA, the CDR3 is TGTGCCAGCAGTTATCTTAATCGGCAAGAGACCCAGTACTTC. This codes for CASSYLNRQETQYF.

J is TRBJ1-1 and V is TRBV11-3, with D maybe TRBD1 (6 bases). CDR1 is SGHNT, CDR2 YENEEA, per germline. The CDR3 spans 14 residues. V was trimmed by 4 bases and J by 6 bases, leaving 15 bases between them. The CDR3 loop is CASSWSSTGSEAFF. The DNA of the CDR3 is TGTGCCAGCAGCTGGTCCTCGACAGGATCTGAAGCTTTCTTT.

This chain joins TRBV4-1 and TRBJ1-4, with 7 nucleotides matching TRBD1. V lost 4 bases, J lost 2 bases, and 4 bases stayed unmatched. Germline-derived CDR1 and CDR2 are MGHRA and YSYEKL. CDR3 length equals 15 residues. The CDR3 reads CASSPDRATNEKLFF. The CDR3 bases are TGCGCCAGCAGCCCCGACAGGGCGACTAATGAAAAACTGTTTTTT.

This chain joins TRBV6-5 and TRBJ2-1, with TRBD2 identical over 8 bases. Per the germline V gene, CDR1 is MNHEY and CDR2 is SVGAGI. This CDR3 has 14 amino acids. V lost 4 bases and J lost 6; bases outside the gene matches: 5. The CDR3 region has the DNA TGTGCCAGCAGTTCAGGACTAGCCGGCAATGAGCAGTTCTTC. Protein sequence: CASSSGLAGNEQFF.